This TCR beta chain was captured in a study of blood T cell dynamics during melanoma immunotherapy (dated by TCRdb to about 2020). As for the study more broadly: Patients with metastatic melanoma were treated with first-line pembrolizumab or nivolumab plus ipilimumab as standard of care in the United Kingdom. Peripheral T cell receptor repertoires of metastatic melanoma patients were profiled before and after one cycle of checkpoint inhibitor therapy to find early correlates of response. The training cohort consisted of consecutive patients, while an additional independent group of patients from the same centre was pooled to form an external validation set. Broader findings and caveats from the paper: A bifurcated reorganization of the PBMC repertoire at W3, with increased clonality or increased diversity, was observed in patients who later achieved disease control, unlike in progressors. The relatively small sample size was recognized as a factor that could limit how well the results generalize. The study could not determine whether the T cell clones driving repertoire changes were melanoma-specific or reflected general immune activation.

Every bulk PBMC sample was loaded with the same fixed amount of approximately 0.35 ug of DNA. TCR beta CDR3 sequences were amplified from genomic DNA with the immunoSEQ TCRb Assay kit following manufacturer instructions. The KAPA Library Quantification Kit for Illumina platforms was used to quantify pooled libraries by qPCR. Sequencing of the pooled libraries was done on an Illumina NextSeq 500, with clustering at roughly 0.55-1.1 pM. As for how the authors treated the data: Analysis of the TCR data relied on immunoSEQ ANALYZER and the R LymphoSeq package. A rearrangement efficiency score was calculated as productive divided by the sum of productive and non-productive CDR3 sequences. Clonality was assessed using the Gini coefficient and diversity using the Renyi index at alpha=1, with pairwise comparisons between timepoints within each patient. In LymphoSeq, clonal relatedness was computed using an edit distance of 3, and repertoire similarity was computed using the Bhattacharyya coefficient. To classify response, a linear discriminant analysis based on week-3 changes in clonality and diversity was built using the R MASS and caret packages. Held by TCRdb, this immuneACCESS table contains in-frame sequences only and omits some clones. Under half of the omission traces to an unresolved V gene where checked; the cause of the rest is unknown. The D gene and trimming were derived from the DNA, and the V and J assignments and clone size from that table. The table for this sample lists fewer than 13,000 clones; about 89% of them were counted only once. The ten biggest clones cover approximately 6.9% of the sample.

With regard to this clone: The clone's antigen remains unknown. Per-base qualities were not stored, and no clone one base away is much larger.

Trimming costs V 1 base and J 8 bases, and their ends lie 8 bases apart. Based on the germline V gene, the CDR1 and CDR2 sequences are LGHNA and YSLEER. Counted from cysteine to phenylalanine, this CDR3 has 13 amino acids. Of the read, only the CDR3 DNA is kept; its 39 bases are in frame from base 1. What this sample's time point label stands for: week 3, after first cycle of checkpoint inhibitor. Blood samples were taken at two points: before treatment (T0) and at week 3 (W3), which came after the first cycle of checkpoint blockade. Except for two patients with rapid clinical progression, response was assessed 12 weeks after the first infusion by RECIST 1.1; disease control meant complete response, partial response or stable disease. Patients with prior systemic cancer treatment, concomitant immunosuppressant therapy or synchronous other active malignancies were excluded. To track both circulating cells and T cell turnover, TCR beta was sequenced from bulk PBMC as well as from plasma cell-free DNA. PBMC were isolated from blood with Lymphoprep and SepMate tubes, followed by red cell lysis. QIAamp DNA Blood Mini kits were used to extract DNA from both PBMC and sorted T cell subsets.

The source was blood, collected from a patient treated with checkpoint blockade. The sequence links TRBV4-3 to TRBJ1-4; the D gene assignment is ambiguous. The sequence was collected from a human donor with melanoma. The CDR3 amino acid sequence is: CASSQGEGEKLFF. The sequenced DNA: TGCGCCAGCAGCCAAGGGGAGGGCGAAAAACTGTTTTTT.